Shown below are 2 T cell receptor beta chains from a single sample sequenced in a study of regulatory T cells in long-lasting Graves disease (dated by TCRdb to the early 2020s). What the time point label conveys for this sample: persistent/refractory GD, antithyroid drugs over 5 years with positive TRAb. For both TCR sequencing and RNA sequencing, RNA was extracted from PBMCs in TRIzol. Libraries came from multiplex PCR. The instrument was an Illumina HiSeq 4000. To build TCR beta libraries, CDR3 regions were amplified by Arm-PCR using iRepertoire HTBI primers. Clones were called with MiXCR by TCRdb after fastp trimmed the public reads at Q25, and only in-frame beta chains were retained. Every distinct CDR3 protein forms one entry, paired with its most common genes and DNA. The sample table contains around 500,000 distinct CDR3 sequences; only one count was recorded for less than 25% of them. The leading ten clones occupy 6.5% to 10% of the sample.

The sample in question was peripheral blood mononuclear cells (PBMCs), obtained when the disease was refractory, from a patient treated with antithyroid drugs. These receptors came from a female donor with Graves disease.

This rearrangement joins TRBV7-9 to TRBJ1-1; 8 nucleotides agree with TRBD1. The germline V gene has CDR1 SEHNR and CDR2 FQNEAQ (reference sequence). CDR3 size: 14 residues. J gave up 11 bases and V 5 bases, and 13 bases lay outside the gene matches. CDR3 sequence reads: CASSQTDRARKAFF. DNA for the CDR3: TGTGCCAGCAGCCAAACGGACAGGGCACGAAAGGCTTTCTTT.

Of note for this clonotype: A much larger clone differs by one base, so this may be a read error. The gene calls are TRBV5-1 and TRBJ1-1; the D gene is possibly TRBD1 (6 bases). CDR1 SGHRS and CDR2 YFSETQ come from the germline V gene. CDR3 length: 17 residues. Trimming took off 0 bases at V and 7 bases at J, with 22 bases between the two ends. As DNA, the CDR3 is TGCGCCAGCAGCTTGGGGCAGGGATTAAGTAGGGACATTGAAGCTTTCTTT. It specifies CASSLGQGLSRDIEAFF.